This T cell receptor (beta chain) emerged from a study of blood T cell repertoires in COVID-19. The overall study: COVID-19 samples collected from the United States, Italy and Spain covered acute and convalescent phases.

Participants were aged roughly 18 to 90 years, lived in under 30 US areas, and enrolled virtually. During the 2 weeks before they entered the study, exposed participants had met someone with a PCR-confirmed or clinician-diagnosed COVID-19 case. Study processing details: It was from reference gene primer amplification that nucleated cell counts were estimated. Profiling relied on immunoSEQ multiplex PCR, and the TCRdb table lists in-frame clones only, not all of them. Clone size and the V and J calls come from that table; the DNA yielded D and trimming. The sample includes roughly 140,000 clones, roughly 80% of them seen just once. This TCR derives from a woman between 18 and 29 years old who had been exposed to COVID-19. The sample consisted of PBMCs or T cells enriched from blood (not recorded which).

The CDR3 bases are TGTGCCAGCAGCGAGGGACTAGCGGGACCCAATGAGCAGTTCTTC. Amino acid sequence: CASSEGLAGPNEQFF. The genes are TRBV2 and TRBJ2-1; 13 positions agree with TRBD2. The CDR3 totals 15 residues. J lost 6 bases, V lost 6 bases, and 5 bases had no gene match. Germline CDR1 is SNHLY and CDR2 is FYNNEI.